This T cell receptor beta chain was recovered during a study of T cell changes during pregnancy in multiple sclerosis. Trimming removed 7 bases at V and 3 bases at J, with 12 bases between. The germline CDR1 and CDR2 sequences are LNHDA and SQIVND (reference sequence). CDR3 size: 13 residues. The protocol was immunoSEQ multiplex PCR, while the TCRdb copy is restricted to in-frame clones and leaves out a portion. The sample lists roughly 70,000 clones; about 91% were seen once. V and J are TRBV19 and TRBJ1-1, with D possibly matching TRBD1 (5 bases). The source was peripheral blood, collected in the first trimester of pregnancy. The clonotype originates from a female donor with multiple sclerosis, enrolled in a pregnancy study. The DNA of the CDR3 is TGTGCCAGTAAGGGGACTTGGGACACTGAAGCTTTCTTT. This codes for CASKGTWDTEAFF.